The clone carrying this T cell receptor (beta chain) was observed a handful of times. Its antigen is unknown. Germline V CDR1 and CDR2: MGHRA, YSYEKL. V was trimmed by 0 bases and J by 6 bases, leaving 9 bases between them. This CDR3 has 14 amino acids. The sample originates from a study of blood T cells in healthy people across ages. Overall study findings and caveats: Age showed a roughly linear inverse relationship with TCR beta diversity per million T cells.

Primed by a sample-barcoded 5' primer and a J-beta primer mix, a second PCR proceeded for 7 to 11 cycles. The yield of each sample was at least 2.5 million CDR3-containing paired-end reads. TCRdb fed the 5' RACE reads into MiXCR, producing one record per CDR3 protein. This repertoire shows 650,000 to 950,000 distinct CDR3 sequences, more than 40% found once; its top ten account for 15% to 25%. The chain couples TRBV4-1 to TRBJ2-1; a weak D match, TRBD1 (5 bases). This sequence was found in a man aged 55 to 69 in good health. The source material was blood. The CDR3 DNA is TGCGCCAGCAGCCAAGAGGACACAGGCAATGAGCAGTTCTTC. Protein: CASSQEDTGNEQFF.